The subject of this entry is one T cell receptor beta chain. No cognate antigen has been identified for it. Qualities for individual bases were not recorded, and no much larger clone is one base off. These data originate in a study of T cell responses to AZD1222 COVID-19 vaccine (dated by TCRdb to about 2021). In terms of the full investigation: A total of 230 to 250 trial participants underwent TCR sequencing, of whom nearly 210 received two doses of AZD1222 and some 26 received two doses of the MenACWY control vaccine. Trial participants were enrolled by age into 18-55, 56-69 and 70-plus year subgroups, with around 140, 26 and 57 TCR-sequenced participants respectively. The paper as a whole reports these results and caveats: Because no day 14 peak-response samples were available, the repertoires could be characterized only after the peak T cell response. Most participants were white British and females outnumbered males, and the authors suggested that clonal diversity may have been underestimated. The whole spike protein was spanned by vaccine-associated CD4 TCRs, and dominant responses were seen in regions 160-218 and 743-854. The 56-69-year group was small, and its depth increase did not reach significance, likely because of low power. After two AZD1222 doses, spike-specific TCR breadth and depth were significantly higher than at day 0 and than in MenACWY recipients. Conclusions about previously exposed vaccinees were limited because only a handful of AZD1222 recipients were SARS-CoV-2 seropositive at baseline. Nearly half of unique spike-specific TCRs reportedly recognized epitopes outside regions mutated in the B.1.351 and B.1.1.7 variants.

The CDR3 regions of human TCRbeta chains were analyzed by immunosequencing. As for the authors' bioinformatics: TCRs in the repertoires were compared against a reference library of SARS-CoV-2-specific TCRs that had been generated with the MIRA antigen-specificity platform. Breadth was defined as the fraction of unique TCRs that were SARS-CoV-2-associated, and depth was defined as the fraction of total T cells that were SARS-CoV-2-associated. Using the MIRA data, each spike-specific TCR was mapped to the spike region that the TCR reacts to and placed in a CD4 or CD8 class. Log10-transformed breadth and depth values were compared by one-way ANOVA with Sidak's multiple comparisons tests. TCRdb limited this immuneACCESS table to in-frame rearrangements with V and J called. A share of clones is missing; checked studies link under half to unresolved V genes, and the rest is unexplained. The V and J calls and the clone size are those of that table, but D and trimming were determined from the DNA. The sample table lists fewer than 100,000 clones, approximately 88% of them with a count of one. Under 14% of the sample goes to the ten largest clones.

Inclusive of the bounding cysteine and phenylalanine, the CDR3 is 16 residues long. The kept DNA is CDR3 alone, 48 bases in frame from the first base. CDR1 and CDR2 are read off the germline V gene as MDHEN and SYDVKM. V lost 7 bases and J lost 9 bases, and the count of bases not matched to a germline gene is 18. Read against the paper, the sample's time point label means: about 28 days (+/-7) after the second vaccine dose. AZD1222 recipients with second doses at about 4 weeks or about 12 weeks were pooled, because spike-specific TCR depth and breadth did not differ between schedules. The vaccinee samples were drawn from two UK trials, COV001 and COV002, one of which was a single-blind randomized controlled phase 2/3 trial testing AZD1222 (ChAdOx1 nCoV-19) in healthy adults. Trial participant PBMC samples were collected at day 0 and day 28 after the second dose for TCRbeta chain sequencing.

The receptor's source is an adult who received the AZD1222 COVID-19 vaccine. Sequencing was performed on peripheral blood, taken 28 days after the second AZD1222 dose. The rearranged chain carries TRBV28 and TRBJ1-5, with 7 central nucleotides matching TRBD1. This receptor has the CDR3 CASTGSGGYRGRPQHF. The DNA sequence reads TGTGCCAGCACCGGCTCGGGGGGGTACAGGGGTCGGCCCCAGCATTTT.